A selection of T cell receptor beta chains follows, all from one sample in a study of shared clonotypes between healthy human individuals. Produced via immunoSEQ multiplex PCR; TCRdb's table is partial and in-frame only. The table records about 2,500,000 clones, around nine tenths of them present only once. Material: naive CD4+ T cells sorted from blood. The receptors were gathered from a man younger than 30 in good health. Both conserved end residues are part of each CDR3. Each record gives: V gene, CDR3 protein.

>TRBV9
CASSVALAGAQETQYF
>TRBV30
CAWSVLPGTSGRTDTQYF
>TRBV7-9
CASSHARAGSRYSNQPQHF
>TRBV5-5
CASIDQGNGYTF
>TRBV7-6
CASSLGQGITGELFF
>TRBV5-1
CASSESSGGLETQYF
>TRBV30
CAWNQGTNEKLFF
>TRBV6-1
CASSEGGGRIIANYGYTF
>TRBV27
CASSSFTGYDQPQHF
>TRBV28
CASSLYRLAQETQYF
>TRBV4-1
CASSLNVVAGTGIDTQYF
>TRBV19
CASSISGTNTGELFF
>TRBV30
CALGFGGSNQPQHF
>TRBV6-5
CASSYSWTGRTYEQYF
>TRBV5-1
CASSLDSRGYGYTF
>TRBV25-1
CASSESGSLGSPLHF
>TRBV5-4
CASSSGLGWTEAFF
>TRBV5-4
CASSSSSDSYNSPLHF
>TRBV18
CASSPGQPLTDTQYF
>TRBV2
CASREQGSEQFF